This T cell receptor beta chain was sequenced for a study of T cell responses to AZD1222 COVID-19 vaccine. Profiling relied on immunoSEQ multiplex PCR, and the TCRdb table lists in-frame clones only, not all of them. This table holds about 130,000 clones, 94% found once. This receptor was obtained from an adult in good health. This specimen was peripheral blood, taken on day 0 of AZD1222 vaccination.

CDR3 loop: CASGLNSYEQYF. Here the CDR3 DNA reads TGTGCCTCGGGACTTAACTCCTACGAGCAGTACTTC. This chain uses TRBV7-8 with TRBJ2-7; TRBD2 might be the D (6 bases). Germline V gene lookup returns CDR1 SGHVS and CDR2 FQNEAQ. The CDR3 extends over 12 amino acids. V shed 11 bases and J shed 0 bases, with 11 bases lying between them.